This T cell receptor (beta chain) comes out of a study of tumor-infiltrating lymphocytes in primary liver carcinoma. Between about 19 and 34 mg of unsorted bulk tissue served as the source from which RNA and DNA were co-extracted. From roughly 0.5 ug total RNA, TCR beta cDNA was generated with a primer in the constant region. Three-round nested multiplex PCR performed with slightly modified ARM-PCR produced the TCR beta libraries. Forward primers for TRBV1-TRBV30 and a C-beta reverse primer served the first two PCR rounds, at around 9 cycles each. One entry per CDR3 protein results from TCRdb running MiXCR on the multiplex PCR reads. The sample yields around 120,000 distinct CDR3 sequences, 55% to 70% seen once. The germline gives CDR1 SGHAT, CDR2 FQNNGV. The ends were cut back, 10 bases at V and 0 bases at J, with 13 bases in the middle. The CDR3 totals 15 residues. A remark on this clonotype: A read error is likely, as this CDR3 ends without the conserved phenylalanine or tryptophan.

The source of this sequence is a woman aged 55-69 years with primary liver carcinoma and hepatitis B virus infection. The source material was tumor-adjacent normal liver tissue. The gene calls are TRBV11-2 and TRBJ2-6, with D hard to call. CDR3 DNA: TGTGCCAACAGTTTAGCCCTCTCTGGGGCCAACGTCCTGACTCTC. This gives the protein CANSLALSGANVLTL.